Reported below is one T cell receptor beta chain. What it recognizes is unknown. The sample originates from a study of CXCR3-negative and CXCR3-positive naive CD8 T cells. Turning to the study itself: Sequencing yielded some 150 million TRB reads, roughly 1.5 +/- 0.3 million per library.

General study results and limits: Greater hydrophobicity was found in TRB CDR3s of CXCR3-positive naive cells than of CXCR3-negative naive cells.

Through 5' RACE with UMI labels, the TRB cDNA libraries were prepared. TCRdb reprocessed the 5' RACE reads and stores each CDR3 protein as one record, lacking DNA. Its listing shows about 89,000 distinct CDR3 sequences. The CDR3 totals 16 residues. Germline V gene data show CDR1 as SGHDN and CDR2 as FVKESK. The clonotype was recovered from a human donor in good health. Some clones in this sample may be carry-over from other donors' samples. Material: naive CXCR3+ CD8+ T cells from blood. Subset here: CD45RO-CCR7+CD27+CD95- naive CD8+ T cells expressing CXCR3 (TNR3+). The gene calls are TRBV14 and TRBJ2-6. The CDR3 here is CASSQDRLHGANVLTF.